The 17 T cell receptor beta chains given below trace back to one sample, sequenced in a study of siplizumab effects on memory and regulatory T cells. Here immunoSEQ multiplex PCR was the method, and the copy in TCRdb shows in-frame clones only, minus some. Here the sample spans more than 60,000 clones, around 93% being singletons. The sample comprised CD8+ T cells sorted from blood. Source of these receptors: a human donor in good health.

A single count supports this clone. The chain combines TRBV9 with TRBJ2-3; 13 bases map to TRBD2. This CDR3 comprises 17 residues. The V and J ends lost 6 bases and 0 bases, in that order; junction bases with no gene match: 7. Germline V gene sequence: CDR1 SGDLS, CDR2 YYNGEE. The CDR3 here is CASNPKGLAGSTDTQYF. In DNA, the CDR3 is TGTGCCAGCAACCCAAAGGGACTAGCGGGGAGCACAGATACGCAGTATTTT. The full variable domain, its missing parts supplied by reference TRBV9 and TRBJ2-3, is DSGVTQTPKHLITATGQRVTLRCSPRSGDLSVYWYQQSLDQGLQFLIQYYNGEERAKGNILERFSAQQFPDLHSELNLSSLELGDSALYFCASNPKGLAGSTDTQYFGPGTRLTVL.

A single count supports this clone. The chain carries TRBV7-3 and TRBJ2-3; possible D gene TRBD2, 7 bases. The CDR3 contains 15 residues. CDR1 is SGHTA and CDR2 is FQGTGA in the germline V gene. Trimming took 3 bases from V and 6 from J, leaving 16 bases between them. The CDR3 DNA reads TGTGCCAGCAGCTTGTATCCGGGGGGCTTTGATACGCAGTATTTT. Encoded protein: CASSLYPGGFDTQYF.

The chain combines TRBV19 with TRBJ1-1; TRBD1 matches 7 bases. The germline CDR1 and CDR2 sequences are LNHDA and SQIVND (reference sequence). V was clipped by 9 bases and J by 0 bases; unmatched bases: 4. This CDR3 region has 13 residues. CDR3 region: CASEQGMNTEAFF. For the CDR3, the DNA is TGTGCCAGCGAACAGGGGATGAACACTGAAGCTTTCTTT.

This chain joins TRBV9 and TRBJ2-3, with a tentative D call TRBD2 (7 bases). Between the trimmed V and J ends, which lost 0 bases and 2 bases, there was a span of 10 bases. This CDR3 is 15 amino acids long. Looked up from germline, CDR1 is SGDLS and CDR2 is YYNGEE. The CDR3 loop reads CASSVGAGATDTQYF. The CDR3 DNA follows: TGTGCCAGCAGCGTAGGGGCGGGGGCCACAGATACGCAGTATTTT.

The V gene is TRBV19, the J gene TRBJ2-1; tentative D call: TRBD1 (5 bases). V was cut by 4 bases and J by 3 bases, with 10 bases left in between. CDR1 is LNHDA and CDR2 is SQIVND in the germline V gene (reference sequence). The CDR3 extends over 14 amino acids. The CDR3 reads CASSSQGNYNEQFF. The CDR3, as DNA: TGTGCCAGTAGTAGCCAGGGAAACTACAATGAGCAGTTCTTC.

The rearrangement links TRBV5-1 to TRBJ1-1, with 7 bases fitting TRBD1. J was trimmed by 4 bases and V by 4 bases; bases with no gene match: 10. The CDR3 spans 15 residues. Germline V gives CDR1 SGHRS, CDR2 YFSETQ. The CDR3, as DNA: TGCGCCAGCAGCCCGTTCGGACAGGCGGCCACTGAAGCTTTCTTT. Translation gives CASSPFGQAATEAFF.

The chain has TRBV19 and TRBJ2-2, with 12 bases lining up with TRBD1. The junction had 10 bases not matched to a gene; V was cut back by 7 bases and J by 7 bases. Germline V gives CDR1 LNHDA, CDR2 SQIVND (reference sequence). The length of the CDR3 is 16 residues. CDR3 protein: CASTRGTGGPIGELFF. The CDR3 DNA reads TGTGCCAGTACCAGAGGGACAGGGGGCCCTATCGGGGAGCTGTTTTTT.

This clone was found once. This sequence joins TRBV29-1 and TRBJ2-7; 7 nucleotides agree with TRBD2. Per the germline V gene, CDR1 is SQVTM and CDR2 is ANQGSEA. Trimming at V came to 4 bases and at J to 3 bases, leaving 9 bases not matched to a gene. The CDR3 length is 14 residues. CDR3 protein: CSVAAPSGDYEQYF. The DNA of the CDR3 is TGCAGCGTTGCCGCCCCCAGCGGGGACTACGAGCAGTACTTC.

The chain employs TRBV7-3 and TRBJ2-3, with D unclear. This CDR3 has 15 residues. Per the germline V gene, CDR1 is SGHTA and CDR2 is FQGTGA. Trimming removed 4 bases from V and 0 bases from J, with 11 bases in between. CDR3 sequence (DNA): TGTGCCAGCAGCTCAACTATCTCTAGCACAGATACGCAGTATTTT. It encodes CASSSTISSTDTQYF.

The chain employs TRBV19 and TRBJ2-3, with D unclear. The CDR3 spans 14 residues. V gave up 1 base and J gave up 2 bases, with 7 bases separating them. Germline V lookup: CDR1 LNHDA, CDR2 SQIVND (reference sequence). DNA of the CDR3: TGTGCCAGTAGTATAGGATTCCTCACAGATACGCAGTATTTT. This translates into CASSIGFLTDTQYF. The variable domain in full, completed from reference TRBV19 and TRBJ2-3, reads DGGITQSPKYLFRKEGQNVTLSCEQNLNHDAMYWYRQDPGQGLRLIYYSQIVNDFQKGDIAEGYSVSREKKESFPLTVTSAQKNPTAFYLCASSIGFLTDTQYFGPGTRLTVL.

The V gene is TRBV27, the J gene TRBJ2-7; D is unresolved. The CDR3 consists of 15 residues. Trimming cost V 5 bases and J 0 bases, with 14 bases left between them. Germline-derived CDR1 and CDR2 are MNHEY and SMNVEV (reference sequence). This CDR3 is CASSPFLQFSYEQYF. Here the CDR3 DNA reads TGTGCCAGCAGTCCCTTTCTACAGTTCTCCTACGAGCAGTACTTC.

CDR3 residues: CASSPDDRTGRNSPLHF. The CDR3 DNA reads as TGTGCCAGCTCACCAGATGACCGAACGGGTCGAAATTCACCCCTCCACTTT. This chain connects TRBV18 to TRBJ1-6; D unresolved. The CDR3 totals 17 residues. Per germline, CDR1 KGHSH and CDR2 LQKENI. V was pared by 2 bases and J by 7 bases, with 18 bases between.

The chain is built from TRBV6-5 and TRBJ1-1; tentative D call: TRBD1 (5 bases). The CDR3 totals 15 residues. The germline CDR1 and CDR2 sequences are MNHEY and SVGAGI. The ends were cut back, 0 bases at V and 1 base at J, with 9 bases in the middle. The CDR3 sequence is CASSYSAGGNTEAFF. The CDR3 DNA is TGTGCCAGCAGTTACTCGGCCGGGGGGAACACTGAAGCTTTCTTT.

This clone came up a few times. This sequence joins TRBV27 and TRBJ1-5, with D tentatively TRBD1 (5 bases). V lost 6 bases to trimming and J lost 6 bases, with 12 bases between them. The CDR3 loop spans 13 amino acids. Germline assignment: CDR1 MNHEY and CDR2 SMNVEV (reference sequence). CDR3 DNA: TGTGCCAGCAGCCTCTGGGGCGGTCAGCCCCAGCATTTT. It specifies CASSLWGGQPQHF.

The J gene is TRBJ2-1, the V gene TRBV27; no clear D. This CDR3 contains 11 residues. The V and J ends lost 3 bases and 3 bases respectively, with 0 bases between them. Germline lookup yields CDR1 MNHEY and CDR2 SMNVEV (reference sequence). The CDR3 here is CASSFYNEQFF. The CDR3 nucleotides are TGTGCCAGCAGTTTCTACAATGAGCAGTTCTTC.

This chain joins TRBV7-3 and TRBJ1-6; TRBD1 matches at 7 bases. In germline, CDR1 is SGHTA, CDR2 FQGTGA. This CDR3 has 13 residues. With V trimmed by 4 bases and J by 8 bases, 2 bases remained unmatched. CDR3 amino acids: CASSSTGHSPLHF. In DNA form, the CDR3 reads TGTGCCAGCAGCTCGACAGGGCATTCACCCCTCCACTTT.

The chain has TRBV5-1 and TRBJ2-2; D gene uncertain. The CDR3 consists of 14 residues. In germline, CDR1 is SGHRS, CDR2 YFSETQ. Trimming removed 6 bases at V and 0 bases at J, with 9 bases between. The CDR3 protein is CASKAIPNTGELFF. CDR3 nucleotide sequence: TGCGCCAGCAAGGCGATACCGAACACCGGGGAGCTGTTTTTT.